These 6 T cell receptor beta chains came from one sample sequenced in a study of blood T cells in healthy people across ages. With a J-beta primer mix and a sample-barcoded 5' primer, a second PCR ran 7 to 11 cycles. TCRdb reanalysed the 5' RACE reads using MiXCR and keeps one entry per CDR3 protein. The sample has some 1.5 million distinct CDR3 sequences, over 25% seen once. The specimen sequenced was blood. Receptors were obtained from a young woman in good health.

The chain uses TRBV6-1 and TRBJ2-1; unclear D gene. This CDR3 is 11 amino acids long. Trimming stripped 10 bases from V and 12 bases from J, with 16 bases between. Per the germline V gene, CDR1 is MNHNS and CDR2 is SASEGT. CDR3 protein: CATQGRSWQFF. As DNA, the CDR3 is TGTGCCACTCAAGGCAGGTCTTGGCAGTTCTTC.

This clonotype was detected ten times or more. This chain links TRBV20-1 with TRBJ2-7; D might be TRBD1 or TRBD2, each matching 5 bases. Between the trimmed V and J ends, which lost 5 bases and 7 bases, there was a span of 36 bases. The CDR3 extends over 19 amino acids. The V gene's germline CDR1 is DFQATT and CDR2 SNEGSKA (reference sequence). The CDR3 loop reads CSALILGVSRSLLGDEQYF. CDR3 sequence (DNA): TGCAGTGCTCTCATTTTAGGCGTTTCGAGATCGCTCCTGGGGGATGAGCAGTACTTC.

The genes are TRBV6-1 and TRBJ2-2, with TRBD2 matching 13 bases. The germline V gene encodes CDR1 MNHNS and CDR2 SASEGT. The CDR3 length is 17 residues. After removal of 4 bases from V and 5 bases from J, the junction contained 7 bases not matched to a gene. CDR3 DNA sequence: TGTGCCAGCAGTGGAACTAGCGGGAGGGCCAGGACCGGGGAGCTGTTTTTT. The encoded protein is CASSGTSGRARTGELFF.

This clonotype came up a few times. This sequence joins TRBV4-1 and TRBJ2-1; D unresolved. The CDR3 loop spans 14 amino acids. V gave up 0 bases and J gave up 8 bases, with 11 bases separating them. CDR1 and CDR2 (germline): MGHRA, YSYEKL. CDR3 region: CASSQEELWDEQFF. The DNA of the CDR3 is TGCGCCAGCAGCCAAGAGGAACTCTGGGATGAGCAGTTCTTC.

A remark on this clonotype: Given a much more abundant clone one base away, this may be a read error. The chain has TRBV9 and TRBJ2-1, with TRBD1 matching over 7 bases. The germline V gene encodes CDR1 SGDLS and CDR2 YYNGEE. The CDR3 spans 15 residues. Trimming at V came to 4 bases and at J to 10 bases, leaving 14 bases not matched to a gene. CDR3 region: CASSPLTRQGNEQFF. The CDR3, as DNA: TGTGCCAGCAGCCCCCTTACCAGACAGGGCAACGAGCAGTTCTTC. Filled out from reference TRBV9 and TRBJ2-1, the complete variable domain reads DSGVTQTPKHLITATGQRVTLRCSPRSGDLSVYWYQQSLDQGLQFLIQYYNGEERAKGNILERFSAQQFPDLHSELNLSSLELGDSALYFCASSPLTRQGNEQFFGPGTRLTVL.

This clonotype showed up just a few times. V gene TRBV28 combines with J gene TRBJ1-6; 12 nucleotides agree with TRBD1. CDR3 length: 16 amino acids. V trimming: 8 bases; J trimming: 7 bases; junction bases outside the gene matches: 9. Germline V gene lookup returns CDR1 MDHEN and CDR2 SYDVKM. CDR3 loop: CASFWGTGGLNSPLHF. The CDR3 DNA reads as TGTGCCAGCTTCTGGGGGACAGGGGGCCTGAATTCACCCCTCCACTTT.